These T cell receptor beta chains were read from a single sample in a study of blood T cell repertoires in COVID-19. Assay: immunoSEQ multiplex PCR; the TCRdb copy retains only in-frame clones and omits some. The data contain 150,000 to 200,000 clones, 81% of them singletons. The specimen sequenced was peripheral blood. The receptors shown here come from a man in his 60s with active or convalescent COVID-19. The CDR3 runs from the conserved cysteine through the conserved F or W. A D gene is named only where the DNA matches it firmly. The size entry is marked missing in some rows and otherwise reads once, few, many or a size class.

j_gene | v_gene | abundance | d_gene | CDR3aa | CDR3nt
TRBJ1-1 | TRBV11-2 | . | TRBD1 | CASSEDRGRAEAFF | TGTGCCAGCAGCGAAGACAGGGGTCGGGCTGAAGCTTTCTTT
TRBJ1-2 | TRBV5-4 | . | TRBD1 | CASSVDRFNYGYTF | TGTGCCAGCAGCGTGGACAGGTTTAACTATGGCTACACCTTC
TRBJ1-1 | TRBV7-9 | . | . | CASSPRDMNTEAFF | TGTGCCAGCAGCCCCAGGGACATGAACACTGAAGCTTTCTTT
TRBJ1-1 | TRBV6-6 | . | TRBD1 | CASSKVGAGGTEAFF | TGTGCCAGCAGTAAAGTGGGGGCAGGGGGAACTGAAGCTTTCTTT
TRBJ2-7 | TRBV15 | . | TRBD1 | CATSFSGTGGSEQYF | TGTGCCACCAGCTTCTCGGGGACAGGGGGGAGCGAGCAGTACTTC
TRBJ2-2 | TRBV2 | . | . | CASSDSLAGQFRGELFF | TGTGCCAGCAGTGATTCTTTGGCAGGGCAATTCCGCGGGGAGCTGTTTTTT
TRBJ2-1 | TRBV25-1 | . | . | CASRGGGTYNEQFF | TGTGCCAGCCGAGGGGGGGGCACCTACAATGAGCAGTTCTTC
TRBJ1-6 | TRBV2 | . | . | CASRVDRSSYNSPLHF | TGTGCCAGCAGGGTTGACAGAAGCTCCTATAATTCACCCCTCCACTTT
TRBJ2-7 | TRBV5-1 | . | TRBD2 | CASSLGRGGPYEQYF | TGCGCCAGCAGCTTGGGCCGGGGGGGACCCTACGAGCAGTACTTC
TRBJ2-7 | TRBV28 | . | TRBD1 | CASSYPTDGQGSYYEQYF | TGTGCCAGCAGTTATCCAACGGACGGACAGGGAAGCTACTACGAGCAGTACTTC
TRBJ2-7 | TRBV7-2 | . | TRBD1 | CASSPTGTGNYEQYF | TGTGCCAGCAGCCCCACCGGGACAGGGAACTACGAGCAGTACTTC
TRBJ1-1 | TRBV28 | few | TRBD1 | CASSLRQGVNTEAFF | TGTGCCAGCAGTCTTAGACAGGGGGTGAACACTGAAGCTTTCTTT
TRBJ1-5 | TRBV19 | . | . | CAGGRGYQPQHF | TGTGCCGGGGGGAGAGGTTATCAGCCCCAGCATTTT
TRBJ2-7 | TRBV11-2 | once | TRBD1 | CASSYTTGQAGEQYF | TGTGCCAGCAGCTACACCACGGGACAGGCGGGCGAGCAGTACTTC
TRBJ2-5 | TRBV7-2 | . | . | CASSPEAGLETQYF | TGTGCCAGCAGCCCCGAGGCAGGGTTGGAGACCCAGTACTTC
TRBJ2-3 | TRBV6-4 | . | TRBD1 | CASSEYRGDTQYF | TGTGCCAGCAGTGAGTACAGGGGAGATACGCAGTATTTT
TRBJ1-2 | TRBV6-6 | . | . | CASGSGTYGYTF | TGTGCCAGTGGTTCCGGGACTTATGGCTACACCTTC
TRBJ2-7 | TRBV12-3/TRBV12-4 | . | . | CASSLNTYEQYF | TGTGCCAGCAGTTTAAACACCTACGAGCAGTACTTC
TRBJ1-2 | TRBV5-1 | . | TRBD1 | CASRGGQDEGGYTF | TGCGCCAGCAGAGGGGGACAGGACGAAGGTGGCTACACCTTC
TRBJ1-5 | TRBV24-1 | . | . | CATSGGRGQPQHF | TGTGCCACCAGTGGGGGGCGCGGTCAGCCCCAGCATTTT
TRBJ2-7 | TRBV5-1 | few | TRBD2 | CASSLSVGAGGDEQYF | TGCGCCAGCAGCTTGTCGGTCGGAGCGGGAGGAGACGAGCAGTACTTC
TRBJ1-1 | TRBV11-2 | once | TRBD1 | CASSSSGTGAMNTEAFF | TGTGCCAGCAGTTCCTCCGGGACAGGGGCCATGAACACTGAAGCTTTCTTT
TRBJ1-1 | TRBV6-2/TRBV6-3 | . | TRBD1 | CASSSTGVTEAFF | TGTGCCAGCAGCTCGACAGGGGTAACTGAAGCTTTCTTT
TRBJ1-2 | TRBV6-4 | . | . | CASSADGVYGYTF | TGTGCCAGCAGTGCGGACGGGGTCTATGGCTACACCTTC
TRBJ1-1 | TRBV6-6 | . | TRBD1 | CASRDRDRDSNTEAFF | TGTGCCAGCAGAGACCGGGACAGGGACTCGAACACTGAAGCTTTCTTT
TRBJ1-5 | TRBV2 | . | . | CASSEGAAQPQHF | TGTGCCAGCAGTGAAGGGGCAGCCCAGCCCCAGCATTTT
TRBJ1-1 | TRBV18 | . | TRBD1 | CASSPVAGGGTEAFF | TGTGCCAGCTCACCAGTGGCAGGGGGAGGCACTGAAGCTTTCTTT
TRBJ1-2 | TRBV2 | . | . | CASSRTGETYGYTF | TGTGCCAGCAGTCGCACGGGGGAGACATATGGCTACACCTTC
TRBJ2-1 | TRBV11-2 | few | TRBD2 | CASSQFPGLDNEQFF | TGTGCCAGCAGTCAGTTCCCGGGACTAGACAATGAGCAGTTCTTC
TRBJ2-7 | TRBV10-1 | . | . | CASSERRRGEQYF | TGCGCCAGCAGTGAGAGGCGGAGGGGCGAGCAGTACTTC
TRBJ2-1 | TRBV9 | . | . | CASSAPPPANEQFF | TGTGCCAGCAGCGCACCCCCCCCAGCGAATGAGCAGTTCTTC
TRBJ2-7 | TRBV2 | once | TRBD1 | CASSDYDAGQGFYEQYF | TGTGCCAGCAGTGACTATGACGCGGGACAGGGGTTCTACGAGCAGTACTTC
TRBJ1-2 | TRBV5-5 | . | TRBD1 | CASSRQGNPPSWGGYTF | TGTGCCAGCAGCAGACAGGGAAATCCGCCTTCCTGGGGTGGCTACACCTTC
TRBJ1-2 | TRBV19 | . | . | CASSVTGRQGSHYGYTF | TGTGCCAGTAGTGTCACCGGAAGGCAGGGATCTCACTATGGCTACACCTTC
TRBJ1-1 | TRBV27 | . | . | CASSLSGEGGETNTEAFF | TGTGCCAGCAGTTTATCGGGTGAGGGGGGGGAAACGAACACTGAAGCTTTCTTT
TRBJ1-1 | TRBV15 | . | . | CATSRDLSGNTEAFF | TGTGCCACCAGCAGAGATCTGTCGGGGAACACTGAAGCTTTCTTT